The T cell receptor (beta chain) described here comes from a study of beta chain features in type 1 diabetes. Expressed TCRB transcripts got sequenced, as all isolated RNA was reverse transcribed. Some clones are missing from TCRdb's copy, which holds only in-frame ones; the method was immunoSEQ multiplex PCR. The sample yields some 300,000 clones, about 7.8% seen once. Study-level points and caveats: The question of HLA type influencing TCRB rearrangement was one that remained unresolved here. At VDJ recombination sites, type 1 diabetes patients had fewer insertions and more deleted nucleotides.

Regarding this clone: The antigen is not known.

This CDR3 spans 15 amino acids. Germline CDR1 and CDR2: KGHSH and LQKENI. V dropped 0 bases and J dropped 0; count of bases not matched to a gene: 1. Sequencing was done on a sample of central memory CD4+ T cells from blood. V usage is TRBV18 and J usage is TRBJ1-2; 7 positions match TRBD1. The TCR comes from a woman between 18 and 29 years old in good health. DNA of the CDR3: TGTGCCAGCTCACCACCGGGACAGCCTAACTATGGCTACACCTTC. Translating it yields CASSPPGQPNYGYTF.